What follows describes a single T cell receptor beta chain. What it binds is unknown. The table came from immunoSEQ multiplex PCR; TCRdb's copy has only in-frame clones and leaves some out. The sample consists of about 78,000 clones, around 94% of them appearing once. This record belongs to a study of OX40 agonist ivuxolimab in advanced cancers. As for the study in general: Partial responses were achieved by three patients, of whom one had hepatocellular carcinoma and two had cutaneous melanoma.

Whole-study findings and limits: Among the lowest levels of clonal expansion were found in partial responders at 0.1-3.0 mg/kg. At 0.1 to 3.0 mg/kg and by week 6, clonal expansion occurred in CD4+ and CD8+ blood T cells.

Germline V lookup: CDR1 SGHRS, CDR2 YFSETQ. The CDR3 runs to 16 residues. V gave up 1 base and J gave up 3 bases; unmatched junction bases: 5. This chain joins TRBV5-1 and TRBJ2-7; 12 nucleotides align to TRBD1. This sequence was found in an adult with an advanced solid tumor such as melanoma, head and neck, liver or kidney cancer. The sample here was CD4+ or CD8+ T cells sorted from blood, taken in a trial of the OX40 agonist ivuxolimab. This CDR3 reads CASSLLGTGGGYEQYF. CDR3 in DNA: TGCGCCAGCAGCTTGTTAGGGACAGGGGGCGGCTACGAGCAGTACTTC. The variable domain in full, with the rest retrieved from reference TRBV5-1 and TRBJ2-7, is KAGVTQTPRYLIKTRGQQVTLSCSPISGHRSVSWYQQTPGQGLQFLFEYFSETQRNKGNFPGRFSGRQFSNSRSEMNVSTLELGDSALYLCASSLLGTGGGYEQYFGPGTRLTVT.